This TCR beta chain was recovered during a study of blood T cell repertoires in COVID-19. Study at large: Acute-phase and convalescent COVID-19 samples originated in the United States, Italy and Spain.

This CDR3 region has 12 residues. V shed 4 bases and J 9 bases; nucleotides not matched to a gene: 3. Per germline, CDR1 SGHDT and CDR2 YYEEEE. Per the study methods: Amplification of reference gene primers was used by the study to estimate nucleated cell counts. Produced via immunoSEQ multiplex PCR; TCRdb's table is partial and in-frame only. The DNA was the basis for D and trimming; V, J and clone size are from that table. The sample consists of 300,000 to 400,000 clones, over 75% of them appearing once. In terms of age and location, participants ranged from roughly 18 to 100 years and lived in around 22 US areas. All recovered Cohort 3 donors got two negative PCRs, got clearance, or saw symptom resolution.

The receptor comes from a woman aged 25 to 39 who had recovered from COVID-19. The material sequenced was PBMCs or T cells enriched from blood (not recorded which). This chain uses TRBV5-6 with TRBJ2-7, with TRBD1 matching 11 bases. The CDR3 region is CASSGTGGGQYF. The CDR3 bases are TGTGCCAGCAGCGGGACAGGGGGAGGGCAGTACTTC.